This TCR beta chain was captured in a study of TIL therapy for anti-PD-1-resistant metastatic lung cancer. The sample's time point: pre-treatment sample, taken before nivolumab and TIL therapy. Germline-derived CDR1 and CDR2 are SGHAT and FQNNGV. Trimming cost V 1 base and J 8 bases, with 17 bases left between them. The CDR3 covers 15 residues. The libraries were made with immunoSEQ v3. Generated by immunoSEQ multiplex PCR, the TCRdb table keeps only in-frame clones and is missing some. The repertoire holds about 59,000 clones, 73% seen once, with roughly 2% in the top ten. The specimen was blood, collected at baseline. This receptor was obtained from a person aged 25 to 79 with non-small cell lung cancer. This sequence joins TRBV11-2 and TRBJ1-2; D might be TRBD1 (5 bases). The CDR3 DNA follows: TGTGCCAGCAGCTTAGCAAGTCAGGGTGTGGGGGGCTACACCTTC. This gives the protein CASSLASQGVGGYTF.